The 9 T cell receptor beta chains in this list originate from one sample, sequenced in a study of T-cell memory formation after mild COVID-19. In TCRdb, the 5' RACE reads were re-called with MiXCR into one record per CDR3 protein. The sample has 190,000 or so distinct CDR3 sequences, about 10% seen once. Sequenced input: PBMCs or a T cell subset sorted from them (not recorded which). Receptors originate from a young man who had mild COVID-19 (a few samples of this study predate the infection). Cell type and time point are not known.

At least ten counts were recorded for this clonotype. The chain recombines TRBV9 with TRBJ2-1; 10 bases fit TRBD1. The ends lost 2 bases at V and 5 bases at J; junction bases unmatched: 4. Germline values: CDR1 SGDLS, CDR2 YYNGEE. This CDR3 is built from 15 residues. CDR3 in DNA: TGTGCCAGCAGCGTTGCCGGACAGGGGGACAATGAGCAGTTCTTC. This sequence encodes CASSVAGQGDNEQFF.

This clonotype occurred a few times. V usage is TRBV3-1 and J usage is TRBJ1-1; possibly TRBD1 for D (6 bases). CDR1 is LGHDT and CDR2 is YNNKEL in the germline V gene (reference sequence). V lost 0 bases and J lost 5, with 13 bases in between. This CDR3 comprises 15 residues. This CDR3 is CASSQDQGRGTEAFF. DNA of the CDR3: TGTGCCAGCAGCCAAGATCAGGGGCGAGGAACTGAAGCTTTCTTT.

This clonotype came up many times. The gene calls are TRBV7-2 and TRBJ2-4; TRBD2 might be the D (5 bases). The ends were cut back, 5 bases at V and 9 bases at J, with 8 bases in the middle. This CDR3 has 11 amino acids. Per the germline V gene, CDR1 is SGHTA and CDR2 is FQGNSA. CDR3 coding DNA: TGTGCCAGCAGCATTGGAGGCATTCAGTACTTC. This encodes CASSIGGIQYF.

In its sample, this clonotype was seen a few times. The genes are TRBV7-9 and TRBJ2-3; 7 nucleotides line up with TRBD1. V was clipped by 6 bases and J by 6 bases; unmatched bases: 9. Germline values: CDR1 SEHNR, CDR2 FQNEAQ (reference sequence). This CDR3 is built from 14 residues. Here the CDR3 reads CASSPRQGGDTQYF. The CDR3, as DNA: TGTGCCAGCAGTCCCAGACAGGGTGGCGATACGCAGTATTTT.

The rearrangement links TRBV6-2 or TRBV6-3 to TRBJ1-1; D is ambiguous. Trimming shortened V by 7 bases and J by 4 bases, and 7 bases separated the two germline ends. Germline CDR1 reads MNHEY; CDR2 reads SVGEGT. The CDR3 runs to 11 residues. The CDR3 DNA reads TGTGCCAGCAACACGGGCACTGAAGCTTTCTTT. This codes for CASNTGTEAFF.

This chain uses TRBV12-3 or TRBV12-4 with TRBJ1-3, with TRBD1 matching over 8 bases. CDR3 length: 15 residues. V shed 5 bases, J shed 4 bases, and the junction held 7 bases outside the gene matches. This chain's CDR3 is CASSKRQGPGNTIYF. The CDR3 bases are TGTGCCAGCAGTAAGAGACAGGGGCCCGGAAACACCATATATTTT.

This clonotype was seen a few times. The rearrangement uses TRBV29-1 and TRBJ2-4; 10 bases match TRBD1. Germline lookup yields CDR1 SQVTM and CDR2 ANQGSEA. The CDR3 runs 15 residues. V dropped 7 bases and J dropped 1; count of bases not matched to a gene: 7. The CDR3 bases are TGCAGCGCTGGGGACAGGGGAAAGGCCAAAAACATTCAGTACTTC. Encoded protein: CSAGDRGKAKNIQYF.

This clonotype was observed a handful of times. The CDR3 nucleotides read TGCAGTGGGGGGGCAGGAGCTAACTATGGCTACACCTTC. The encoded protein is CSGGAGANYGYTF. The chain uses TRBV20-1 and TRBJ1-2; D might be TRBD1 (6 bases). V lost 7 bases and J 0 bases, leaving 12 bases between the germline ends. Germline V gives CDR1 DFQATT, CDR2 SNEGSKA (reference sequence). The CDR3 is made up of 13 amino acids.

The chain combines TRBV9 with TRBJ1-4; D gene uncertain. Germline CDR1 reads SGDLS; CDR2 reads YYNGEE. The CDR3 runs 16 residues. With 2 bases removed from V and 4 bases from J, the gap between germline ends came to 15 bases. The CDR3 loop is CASSVGARNLNEKLFF. In nucleotides, the CDR3 is TGTGCCAGCAGCGTGGGTGCGCGTAACCTTAATGAAAAACTGTTTTTT.